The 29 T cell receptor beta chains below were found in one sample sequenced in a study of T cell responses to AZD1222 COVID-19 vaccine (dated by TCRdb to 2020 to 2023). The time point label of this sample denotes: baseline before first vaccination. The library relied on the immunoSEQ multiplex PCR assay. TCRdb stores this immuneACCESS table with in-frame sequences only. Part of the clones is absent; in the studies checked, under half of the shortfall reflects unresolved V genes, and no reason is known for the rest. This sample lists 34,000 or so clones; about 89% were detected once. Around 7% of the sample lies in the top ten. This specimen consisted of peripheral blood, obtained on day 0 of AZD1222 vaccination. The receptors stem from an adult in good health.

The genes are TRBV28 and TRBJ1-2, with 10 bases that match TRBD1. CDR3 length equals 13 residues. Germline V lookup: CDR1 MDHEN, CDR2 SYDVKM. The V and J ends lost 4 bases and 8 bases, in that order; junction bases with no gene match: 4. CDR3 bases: TGTGCCAGCAGTTACGACAGGGGGCGGGGCTACACCTTC. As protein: CASSYDRGRGYTF.

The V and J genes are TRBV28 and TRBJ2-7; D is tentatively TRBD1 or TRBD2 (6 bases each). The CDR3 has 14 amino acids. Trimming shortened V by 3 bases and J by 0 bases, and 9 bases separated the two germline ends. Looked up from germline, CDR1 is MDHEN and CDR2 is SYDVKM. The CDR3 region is CASSFRGASYEQYF. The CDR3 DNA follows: TGTGCCAGCAGTTTTAGGGGGGCCTCCTACGAGCAGTACTTC. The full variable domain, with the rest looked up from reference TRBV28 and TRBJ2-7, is DVKVTQSSRYLVKRTGEKVFLECVQDMDHENMFWYRQDPGLGLRLIYFSYDVKMKEKGDIPEGYSVSREKKERFSLILESASTNQTSMYLCASSFRGASYEQYFGPGTRLTVT.

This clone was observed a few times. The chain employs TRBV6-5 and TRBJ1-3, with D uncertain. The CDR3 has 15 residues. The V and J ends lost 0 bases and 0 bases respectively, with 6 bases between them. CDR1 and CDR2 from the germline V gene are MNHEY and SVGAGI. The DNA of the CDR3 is TGTGCCAGCAGTTACTCGGGGAGCTCTGGAAACACCATATATTTT. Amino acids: CASSYSGSSGNTIYF.

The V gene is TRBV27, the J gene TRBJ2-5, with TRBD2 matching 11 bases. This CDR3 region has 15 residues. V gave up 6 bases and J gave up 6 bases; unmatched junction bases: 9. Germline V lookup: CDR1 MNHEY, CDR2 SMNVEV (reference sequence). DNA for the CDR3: TGTGCCAGCAGAATTAGCGGGGGGGGACTACAGACCCAGTACTTC. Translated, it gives CASRISGGGLQTQYF.

CDR3 sequence reads: CASSNGAEISYEQYF. The CDR3 nucleotides read TGTGCCAGTAGTAACGGGGCCGAAATCTCCTACGAGCAGTACTTC. This chain uses TRBV19 with TRBJ2-7; D could derive from TRBD1 or TRBD2 (5 bases each). The CDR3 consists of 15 residues. Germline V gene lookup returns CDR1 LNHDA and CDR2 SQIVND (reference sequence). Trimming pared 4 bases from V and 0 bases from J, leaving 13 bases between.

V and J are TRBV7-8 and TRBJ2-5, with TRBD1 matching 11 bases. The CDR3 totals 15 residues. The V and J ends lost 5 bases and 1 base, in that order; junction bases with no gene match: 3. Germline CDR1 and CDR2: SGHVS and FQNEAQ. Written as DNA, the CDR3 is TGTGCCAGCAGCCGGGGGACAGGGGGCCAAGAGACCCAGTACTTC. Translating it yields CASSRGTGGQETQYF.

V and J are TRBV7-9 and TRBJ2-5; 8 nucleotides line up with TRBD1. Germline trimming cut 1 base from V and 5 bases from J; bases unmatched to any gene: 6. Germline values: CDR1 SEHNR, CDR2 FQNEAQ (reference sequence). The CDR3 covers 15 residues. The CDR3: CASSLGFDRGETQYF. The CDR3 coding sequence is TGTGCCAGCAGCTTAGGGTTCGACAGGGGTGAGACCCAGTACTTC.

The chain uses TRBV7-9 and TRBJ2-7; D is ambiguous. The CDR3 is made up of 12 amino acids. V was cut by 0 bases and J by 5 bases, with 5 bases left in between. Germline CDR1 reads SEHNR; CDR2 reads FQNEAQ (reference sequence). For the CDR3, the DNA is TGTGCCAGCAGCTTAGCATCAAACGAGCAGTACTTC. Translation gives CASSLASNEQYF. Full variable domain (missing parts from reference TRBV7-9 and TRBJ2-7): DTGVSQNPRHKITKRGQNVTFRCDPISEHNRLYWYRQTLGQGPEFLTYFQNEAQLEKSRLLSDRFSAERPKGSFSTLEIQRTEQGDSAMYLCASSLASNEQYFGPGTRLTVT.

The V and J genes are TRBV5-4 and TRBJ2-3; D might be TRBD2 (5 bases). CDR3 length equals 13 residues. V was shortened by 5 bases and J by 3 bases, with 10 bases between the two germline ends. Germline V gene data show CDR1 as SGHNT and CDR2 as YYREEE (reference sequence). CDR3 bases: TGTGCCAGCAGAAAACTAGAGACAGATACGCAGTATTTT. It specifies CASRKLETDTQYF.

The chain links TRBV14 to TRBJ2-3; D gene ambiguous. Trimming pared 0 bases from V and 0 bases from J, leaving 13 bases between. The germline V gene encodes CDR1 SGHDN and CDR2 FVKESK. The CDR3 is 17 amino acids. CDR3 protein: CASSQDTGATSTDTQYF. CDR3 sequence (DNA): TGTGCCAGCAGCCAAGATACGGGCGCAACTAGCACAGATACGCAGTATTTT.

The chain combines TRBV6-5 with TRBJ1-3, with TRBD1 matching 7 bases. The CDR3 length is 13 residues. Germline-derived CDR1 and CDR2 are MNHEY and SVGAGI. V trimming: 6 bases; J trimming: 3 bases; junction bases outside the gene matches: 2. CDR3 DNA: TGTGCCAGCAGGGCAGGGGGTGGAAACACCATATATTTT. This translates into CASRAGGGNTIYF.

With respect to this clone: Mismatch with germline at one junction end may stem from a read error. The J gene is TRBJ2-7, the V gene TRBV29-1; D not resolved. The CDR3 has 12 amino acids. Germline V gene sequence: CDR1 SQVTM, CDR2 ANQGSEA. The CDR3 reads CSAEGAAHEQYF. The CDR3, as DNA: TGCAGCGCTGAAGGAGCAGCCCACGAGCAGTACTTC.

The CDR3 is CAISESHPAVGYTGELFF. The CDR3 DNA reads as TGTGCCATCAGTGAGTCGCACCCGGCCGTCGGCTACACCGGGGAGCTGTTTTTT. This chain joins TRBV10-3 and TRBJ2-2, with D hard to call. The CDR3 length is 18 residues. Germline CDR1 ENHRY, CDR2 SYGVKD. Trimming stripped 0 bases from V and 3 bases from J, with 17 bases between.

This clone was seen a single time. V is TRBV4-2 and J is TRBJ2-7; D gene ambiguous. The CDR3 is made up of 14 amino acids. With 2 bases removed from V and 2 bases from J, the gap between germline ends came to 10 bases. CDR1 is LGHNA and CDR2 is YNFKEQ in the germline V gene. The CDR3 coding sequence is TGTGCCAGCAGCCAACCCGGGTCTCCCTACGAGCAGTACTTC. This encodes CASSQPGSPYEQYF.

The CDR3 loop reads CASSPGQTHSNQPQHF. CDR3 nucleotides: TGCGCCAGCAGCCCGGGACAGACCCATAGCAATCAGCCCCAGCATTTT. The chain links TRBV5-1 to TRBJ1-5, with TRBD1 matching over 7 bases. V shed 4 bases, J shed 0 bases, and the junction held 7 bases outside the gene matches. Germline V lookup: CDR1 SGHRS, CDR2 YFSETQ. There are 16 residues in the CDR3.

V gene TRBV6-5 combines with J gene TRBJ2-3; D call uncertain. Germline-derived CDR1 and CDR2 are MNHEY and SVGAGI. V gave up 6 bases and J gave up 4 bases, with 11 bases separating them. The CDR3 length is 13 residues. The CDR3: CASSPTPPDTQYF. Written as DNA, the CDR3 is TGTGCCAGCAGCCCCACCCCTCCAGATACGCAGTATTTT.

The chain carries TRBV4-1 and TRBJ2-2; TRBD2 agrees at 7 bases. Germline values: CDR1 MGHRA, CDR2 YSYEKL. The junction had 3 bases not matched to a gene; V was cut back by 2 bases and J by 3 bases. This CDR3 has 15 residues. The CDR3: CASSQRSGDTGELFF. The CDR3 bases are TGCGCCAGCAGCCAAAGGAGCGGGGACACCGGGGAGCTGTTTTTT.

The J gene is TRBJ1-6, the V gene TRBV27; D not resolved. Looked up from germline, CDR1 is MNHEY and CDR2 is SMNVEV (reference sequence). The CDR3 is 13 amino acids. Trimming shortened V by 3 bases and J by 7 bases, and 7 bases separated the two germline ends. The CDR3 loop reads CASSFQRNSPLHF. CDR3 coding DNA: TGTGCCAGCAGTTTCCAACGGAATTCACCCCTCCACTTT.

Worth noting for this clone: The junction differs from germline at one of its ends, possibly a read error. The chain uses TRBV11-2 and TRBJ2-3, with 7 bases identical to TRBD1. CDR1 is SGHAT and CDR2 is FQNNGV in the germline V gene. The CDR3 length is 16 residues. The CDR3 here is CASTLQGPSRTDTQYF. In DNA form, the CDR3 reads TGTGCCAGCACCTTACAGGGGCCCTCCCGCACAGATACGCAGTATTTT.

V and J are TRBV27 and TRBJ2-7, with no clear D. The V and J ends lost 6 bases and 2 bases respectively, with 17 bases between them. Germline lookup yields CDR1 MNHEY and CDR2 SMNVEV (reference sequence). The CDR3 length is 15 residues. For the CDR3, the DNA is TGTGCCAGCAGACTTCATGTAGGACGGACCTACGAGCAGTACTTC. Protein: CASRLHVGRTYEQYF.

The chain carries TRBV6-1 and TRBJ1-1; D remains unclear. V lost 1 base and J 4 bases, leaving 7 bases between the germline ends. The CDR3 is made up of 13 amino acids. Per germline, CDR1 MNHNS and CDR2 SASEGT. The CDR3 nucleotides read TGTGCCAGCAGTGAAGACAAGGTCACTGAAGCTTTCTTT. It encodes CASSEDKVTEAFF.

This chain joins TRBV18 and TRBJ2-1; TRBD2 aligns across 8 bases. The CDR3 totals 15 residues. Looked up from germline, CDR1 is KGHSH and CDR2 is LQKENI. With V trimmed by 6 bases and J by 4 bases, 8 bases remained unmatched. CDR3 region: CASSPSGGNYNEQFF. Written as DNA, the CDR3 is TGTGCCAGCTCTCCCTCGGGAGGGAATTACAATGAGCAGTTCTTC.

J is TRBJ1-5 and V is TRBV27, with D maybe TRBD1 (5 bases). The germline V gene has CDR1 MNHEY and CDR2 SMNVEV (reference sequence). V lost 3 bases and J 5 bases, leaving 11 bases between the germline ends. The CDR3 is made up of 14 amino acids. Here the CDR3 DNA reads TGTGCCAGCAGTTTGTCGGGGGGGGATCAGCCCCAGCATTTT. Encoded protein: CASSLSGGDQPQHF.

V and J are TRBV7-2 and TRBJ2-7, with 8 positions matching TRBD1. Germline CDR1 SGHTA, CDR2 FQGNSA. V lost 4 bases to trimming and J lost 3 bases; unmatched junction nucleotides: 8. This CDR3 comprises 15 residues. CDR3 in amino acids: CASSSSSGQGYEQYF. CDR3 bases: TGTGCCAGCAGCTCCAGTTCAGGACAGGGCTACGAGCAGTACTTC.

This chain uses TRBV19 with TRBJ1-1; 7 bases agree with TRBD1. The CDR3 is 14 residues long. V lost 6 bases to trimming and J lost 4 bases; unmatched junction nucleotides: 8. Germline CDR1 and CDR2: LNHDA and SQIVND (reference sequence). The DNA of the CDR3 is TGTGCCAGTAGCCTAACAGGGGCAGTCACTGAAGCTTTCTTT. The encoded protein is CASSLTGAVTEAFF. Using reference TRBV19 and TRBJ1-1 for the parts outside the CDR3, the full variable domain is DGGITQSPKYLFRKEGQNVTLSCEQNLNHDAMYWYRQDPGQGLRLIYYSQIVNDFQKGDIAEGYSVSREKKESFPLTVTSAQKNPTAFYLCASSLTGAVTEAFFGQGTRLTVV.

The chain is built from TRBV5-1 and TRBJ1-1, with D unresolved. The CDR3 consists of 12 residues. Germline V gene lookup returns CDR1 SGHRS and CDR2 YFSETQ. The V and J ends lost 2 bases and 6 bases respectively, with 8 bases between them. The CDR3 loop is CASSFQGAEAFF. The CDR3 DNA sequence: TGCGCCAGCAGCTTCCAAGGCGCTGAAGCTTTCTTT.

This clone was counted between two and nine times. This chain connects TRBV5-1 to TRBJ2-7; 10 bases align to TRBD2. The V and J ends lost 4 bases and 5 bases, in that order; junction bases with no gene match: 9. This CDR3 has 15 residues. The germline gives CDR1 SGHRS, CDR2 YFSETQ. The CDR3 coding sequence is TGCGCCAGCAGCGTTACCGGGACTAGCGCCGACGAGCAGTACTTC. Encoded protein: CASSVTGTSADEQYF.

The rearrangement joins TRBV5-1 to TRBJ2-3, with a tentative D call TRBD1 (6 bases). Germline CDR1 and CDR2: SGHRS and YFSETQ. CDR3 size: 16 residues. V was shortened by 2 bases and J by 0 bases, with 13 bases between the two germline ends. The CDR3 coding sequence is TGCGCCAGCAGCTTATACAGGGCAACTAGCACAGATACGCAGTATTTT. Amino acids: CASSLYRATSTDTQYF.

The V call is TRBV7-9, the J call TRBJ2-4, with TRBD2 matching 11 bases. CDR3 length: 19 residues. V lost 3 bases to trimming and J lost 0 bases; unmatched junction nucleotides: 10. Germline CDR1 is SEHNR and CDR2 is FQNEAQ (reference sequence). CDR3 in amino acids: CASSFQRLAGGLAKNIQYF. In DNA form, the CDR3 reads TGTGCCAGCAGCTTCCAGAGATTAGCGGGGGGGCTAGCCAAAAACATTCAGTACTTC.